The clone carrying this T cell receptor (beta chain) has ten or more counts. Its specificity is unknown. One entry per CDR3 protein results from TCRdb running MiXCR on the 5' RACE reads. The sample includes approximately 600,000 distinct CDR3 sequences, about 7% of them seen just once. This sample was included in a study of identical twins. The study's findings and limits: One should note that invariant MAIT and iNKT cells could partly confound zero-insertion analyses.

V lost 0 bases, J lost 6 bases, and 14 bases lay in between. The CDR3 runs to 15 residues. Germline lookup yields CDR1 SGDLS and CDR2 YYNGEE. The data also belong to a second study, concerning yellow fever vaccine responses in identical twins.

The chain uses TRBV9 and TRBJ2-3, with D possibly being TRBD1 (8 bases). This receptor was taken from a young woman in good health. Material for sequencing was PBMCs. This CDR3 reads CASSVVGQGGDTQYF. In DNA, the CDR3 is TGTGCCAGCAGCGTAGTAGGACAGGGAGGGGATACGCAGTATTTT.